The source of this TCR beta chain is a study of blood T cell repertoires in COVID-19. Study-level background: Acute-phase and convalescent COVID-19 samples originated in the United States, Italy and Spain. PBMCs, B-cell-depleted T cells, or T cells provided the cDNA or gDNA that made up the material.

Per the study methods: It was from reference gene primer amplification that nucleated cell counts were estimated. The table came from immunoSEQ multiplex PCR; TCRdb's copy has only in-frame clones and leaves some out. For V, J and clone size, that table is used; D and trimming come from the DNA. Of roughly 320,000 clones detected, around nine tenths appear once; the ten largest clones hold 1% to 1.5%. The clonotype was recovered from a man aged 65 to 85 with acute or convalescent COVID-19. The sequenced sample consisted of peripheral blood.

DNA of the CDR3: TGTGCCAGCAGCTTTGGGACAGGGAGTCACTATGGCTACACCTTC. This sequence encodes CASSFGTGSHYGYTF. The chain couples TRBV9 to TRBJ1-2; the match to TRBD1 covers 9 bases. The V and J ends lost 4 bases and 3 bases, in that order; junction bases with no gene match: 7. The CDR3 extends over 15 amino acids. The germline V gene has CDR1 SGDLS and CDR2 YYNGEE. Based on the CDR3 plus reference TRBV9 and TRBJ1-2, the full variable domain is DSGVTQTPKHLITATGQRVTLRCSPRSGDLSVYWYQQSLDQGLQFLIQYYNGEERAKGNILERFSAQQFPDLHSELNLSSLELGDSALYFCASSFGTGSHYGYTFGSGTRLTVV.